This T cell receptor (beta chain) was obtained from a study of shared clonotypes between healthy human individuals. Regarding the study as a whole: Donor scarcity curtailed the genetic and exposure-history diversity represented herein.

Deep was the level at which the assay was run. Replicate PCRs from sorted subsets contained around 200 ng DNA, which is tens of thousands of T cell genomes. Measured with immunoSEQ multiplex PCR; TCRdb has only the in-frame clones, and not every one. The sample consists of a few million clones, just under 95% of them appearing once. Worth noting for this clone: Its antigen remains unidentified.

The specimen was naive CD4+ T cells from PBMCs. Noted subset: CD45RA+ positively selected. The TCR comes from a man aged 18 to 29 in good health. Some clones in this sample may be carry-over from other donors' samples.

The CDR3 DNA follows: TGCAACTTCCTGGACGGCACAGATACGCAGTATTTT. Protein: CNFLDGTDTQYF. The gene calls are TRBV29-1 and TRBJ2-3; D ambiguous. This CDR3 comprises 12 residues. CDR1 and CDR2 from the germline V gene are SQVTM and ANQGSEA.